The rows below give T cell receptor beta chains drawn from one sample of a study of early T cells in non-severe SARS-CoV-2 infection. TCRdb re-analysed the 5' RACE reads in MiXCR, keeping a single row per CDR3 protein. The sample shows some 22,000 distinct CDR3 sequences, more than 3.5% of them seen only once. Source material: whole blood. These receptors came from an adult who was a healthcare worker with PCR-confirmed SARS-CoV-2 infection or an uninfected control (not recorded which). CDR3s include the opening cysteine and the closing phenylalanine or tryptophan. The order of the fields is clone size, V gene, J gene, CDR3 length, D gene, CDR3 protein, CDR3 DNA. The D gene is left open where the match is weak. For some rows the clone size is stated as once, few or many, or as a class when expanded; others skip it.

>many|TRBV5-1|TRBJ2-3|14|TRBD1
CASSRQGNPDTQYF
TGCGCCAGCAGCCGACAGGGGAATCCAGATACGCAGTATTTT
>medium-sized|TRBV6-5|TRBJ2-5|15|-
CASNPGLRRGETQYF
TGTGCCAGCAATCCGGGACTCCGACGCGGGGAGACCCAGTACTTC
>few|TRBV11-2|TRBJ2-5|14|-
CASSSLTSRETQYF
TGTGCCAGCAGCTCCCTGACTAGTCGGGAGACCCAGTACTTC
>many|TRBV13|TRBJ2-7|14|-
CASSFGDLSYEQYF
TGTGCCAGCAGCTTTGGGGACCTCTCCTACGAGCAGTACTTC
>many|TRBV7-3|TRBJ2-3|16|-
CASSLNARGSTDTQYF
TGTGCCAGCAGCTTAAATGCGCGGGGTAGCACAGATACGCAGTATTTT
>-|TRBV7-9|TRBJ1-2|12|-
CASSLEGVRGTF
TGTGCCAGCAGCTTAGAGGGGGTCCGCGGCACCTTC
>few|TRBV12-3/TRBV12-4|TRBJ2-7|14|TRBD1
CASSPGTGSYEQYF
TGTGCCAGCAGTCCCGGGACAGGCTCCTACGAGCAGTACTTC
>many|TRBV6-5|TRBJ2-1|19|TRBD1
CASSRWTGEPGGRGGEQFF
TGTGCCAGCAGTAGATGGACAGGGGAACCAGGTGGGCGGGGAGGTGAGCAGTTCTTC
>many|TRBV10-2|TRBJ1-1|14|TRBD1
CASNRQGLGTEAFF
TGCGCCAGCAACCGACAGGGGTTGGGCACTGAAGCTTTCTTT
>few|TRBV19|TRBJ2-1|15|-
CASSIIGVSYNEQFF
TGTGCCAGTAGTATTATAGGAGTATCCTACAATGAGCAGTTCTTC
>many|TRBV10-2|TRBJ2-1|14|-
CASRTGGSYNEQFF
TGCGCCAGCCGGACCGGGGGCTCCTACAATGAGCAGTTCTTC
>many|TRBV15|TRBJ2-1|15|TRBD2
CATSRDLGGGHEQFF
TGTGCCACCAGCAGGGATCTTGGCGGGGGGCATGAGCAGTTCTTC
>-|TRBV20-1|TRBJ1-1|13|-
CSARKLGELEAFF
TGCAGTGCTAGAAAGTTGGGGGAGCTTGAAGCTTTCTTT
>-|TRBV10-1|TRBJ2-1|15|-
CASSDGTNSYNEQFF
TGCGCCAGCAGTGATGGTACTAACTCCTACAATGAGCAGTTCTTC